This entry is about one TCR beta chain. Its antigen is unknown. A multiplex PCR was run with 60 Vbeta primers and 13 Jbeta primers. The method was immunoSEQ multiplex PCR; TCRdb's version includes in-frame clones alone and lacks a portion of them. This sample yields 120,000 or so clones, of which 82% are seen a single time; about 10% belongs to the top ten. The data derive from a study of cytomegalovirus exposure and HLA in healthy donors. Study-level information: There were some 380 genotyped donors. Of these, 75% to 90% fell in the genetic ancestry cluster associated with self-reported Caucasian donors.

Germline V CDR1 and CDR2: LNHDA, SQIVND (reference sequence). The V gene lost 7 bases and the J gene lost 5 bases, with 20 bases spanning the gap. The CDR3 is made up of 15 amino acids. Points from the study as a whole: In all likelihood, a cluster of highly shared sequence variants was a sequencing artifact. Productive status was seen about 90% or about 30% of the time for most TCR beta V segments in an earlier analysis.

The receptor was isolated from a male donor in good health and CMV-seropositive. This sequence joins TRBV19 and TRBJ1-1, with D possibly being TRBD1 (5 bases). The specimen sequenced was PBMCs. This CDR3 reads CASIVPSQGRTEAFF. The DNA for the CDR3 is TGTGCCAGTATTGTGCCCTCGCAGGGTCGGACTGAAGCTTTCTTT. The full variable domain, with the rest looked up from reference TRBV19 and TRBJ1-1, is DGGITQSPKYLFRKEGQNVTLSCEQNLNHDAMYWYRQDPGQGLRLIYYSQIVNDFQKGDIAEGYSVSREKKESFPLTVTSAQKNPTAFYLCASIVPSQGRTEAFFGQGTRLTVV.